The next 13 T cell receptor beta chains were all read from a single sample in a study of blood T cell repertoires in COVID-19 (dated by TCRdb to the early 2020s). Libraries were constructed by the immunoSEQ multiplex PCR assay. Sourced from immuneACCESS, this table was stored by TCRdb with only in-frame sequences that have V and J called. A share of the clones is absent; for the studies checked, an unresolved V gene accounts for under half, and the remainder has no known explanation. This sample is represented by roughly 260,000 clones; 83% of them were singletons. The ten largest clones represent 3% to 4.5% of the sample. Sequenced material: PBMCs or T cells enriched from blood (not recorded which). The receptors originated from a woman aged 40 to 50 who had been exposed to COVID-19.

The chain employs TRBV30 and TRBJ2-5; 10 bases agree with TRBD1. The germline gives CDR1 GTSNPN, CDR2 SVGIG (reference sequence). J lost 5 bases, V lost 3 bases, and 6 bases had no gene match. This CDR3 has 14 amino acids. CDR3 sequence: CAWSGTGVRETQYF. The CDR3 DNA reads TGTGCCTGGAGCGGGACAGGGGTAAGGGAGACCCAGTACTTC.

Only a few counts were recorded for this clone. A read error may account for a junction end that differs from germline. As DNA, the CDR3 is TGTGCCAGCAGCTTGGTCGACAGGGGGAACCCTGAAGCTTTCTTT. Translated: CASSLVDRGNPEAFF. The chain employs TRBV5-6 and TRBJ1-1; TRBD1 matches at 9 bases. The CDR3 runs to 15 residues. Germline values: CDR1 SGHDT, CDR2 YYEEEE.

CDR3 protein: CASSGGFAGSGNTIYF. The CDR3 DNA sequence: TGTGCCAGCAGTGGAGGCTTCGCAGGGTCTGGAAACACCATATATTTT. The chain links TRBV6-1 to TRBJ1-3, with D possibly matching TRBD1 (5 bases). The germline V gene encodes CDR1 MNHNS and CDR2 SASEGT. The V and J ends lost 4 bases and 1 base respectively, with 14 bases between them. The CDR3 has 16 amino acids.

CDR3 sequence reads: CASSYEYSWASSPLHF. For the CDR3, the DNA is TGTGCCAGCAGCTATGAATACTCATGGGCCTCATCACCCCTCCACTTT. This chain connects TRBV9 to TRBJ1-6; no reliable D call. Germline V CDR1 and CDR2: SGDLS, YYNGEE. The CDR3 sequence is 16 residues long. Deletions cut 4 bases from V and 10 bases from J, with 21 bases between.

The chain carries TRBV7-2 and TRBJ2-5; no clear D gene. The ends were cut back, 2 bases at V and 2 bases at J, with 6 bases in the middle. The CDR3 loop spans 13 amino acids. In germline, CDR1 is SGHTA, CDR2 FQGNSA. The CDR3 DNA is TGTGCCAGCAGCTTATCCCAGCAAGAGACCCAGTACTTC. As protein: CASSLSQQETQYF.

The chain recombines TRBV18 with TRBJ1-4; weak D call: TRBD1 (5 bases). CDR3 length: 16 residues. Trimming stripped 1 base from V and 6 bases from J, with 15 bases between. Germline lookup yields CDR1 KGHSH and CDR2 LQKENI. CDR3 region: CASSPRDSFKYEKLFF. CDR3 coding DNA: TGTGCCAGCTCACCACGAGACAGCTTTAAGTATGAAAAACTGTTTTTT.

V and J are TRBV6-5 and TRBJ2-4; a weak D match, TRBD1 (6 bases). Germline V gives CDR1 MNHEY, CDR2 SVGAGI. The CDR3 length is 13 residues. V was cut by 6 bases and J by 7 bases, with 13 bases left in between. The CDR3 DNA is TGTGCCAGCAGCGTGGGACATGTTAACATTCAGTACTTC. Its translation: CASSVGHVNIQYF.

The chain has TRBV10-3 and TRBJ2-6; D is undetermined. Between the trimmed V and J ends, which lost 3 bases and 0 bases, there was a span of 18 bases. Germline CDR1 reads ENHRY; CDR2 reads SYGVKD. CDR3 length: 19 amino acids. CDR3 bases: TGTGCCATCAGTGAAATCATGGCAGGCACGAGCTCTGGGGCCAACGTCCTGACTTTC. Encoded protein: CAISEIMAGTSSGANVLTF.

V and J are TRBV7-2 and TRBJ2-7; TRBD2 matches 10 bases. In germline, CDR1 is SGHTA, CDR2 FQGNSA. Losses at the gene ends were 4 bases for V and 4 bases for J; bases not matched to a gene: 7. The CDR3 covers 15 residues. The DNA for the CDR3 is TGTGCCAGCAGCTCTCCGGGACTAGCGCGGTACGAGCAGTACTTC. This gives the protein CASSSPGLARYEQYF. Looking up the rest from reference TRBV7-2 and TRBJ2-7 gives the full variable domain: GAGVSQSPSNKVTEKGKDVELRCDPISGHTALYWYRQSLGQGLEFLIYFQGNSAPDKSGLPSDRFSAERTGGSVSTLTIQRTQQEDSAVYLCASSSPGLARYEQYFGPGTRLTVT.

This clone has a handful of counts. The chain uses TRBV19 and TRBJ1-5; tentatively, D is TRBD1 (6 bases). CDR1 and CDR2 from the germline V gene are LNHDA and SQIVND (reference sequence). With 8 bases removed from V and 5 bases from J, the gap between germline ends came to 19 bases. CDR3 length: 15 residues. Written as DNA, the CDR3 is TGTGCCAGTTCCTCGCTGGACAGCAGATATCAGCCCCAGCATTTT. Translation: CASSSLDSRYQPQHF.

The chain links TRBV5-8 to TRBJ1-2, with TRBD1 identical over 7 bases. Trimming took 4 bases from V and 4 from J; bases not matched to a gene: 13. Germline CDR1 and CDR2: SGHTS and YDEGEE. The CDR3 is 16 amino acids. The CDR3 loop reads CASSEGRPNRGYGYTF. The CDR3, as DNA: TGTGCCAGCAGCGAGGGGCGGCCAAACAGGGGCTATGGCTACACCTTC.

The V gene is TRBV28, the J gene TRBJ1-2, with a tentative D call TRBD1 (5 bases). The CDR3 totals 13 residues. Germline loops: CDR1 MDHEN, CDR2 SYDVKM. V lost 6 bases and J 7 bases, leaving 15 bases between the germline ends. The DNA of the CDR3 is TGTGCCAGCAGCCCGAACAGGAGGGGTGGCTACACCTTC. Its protein product is CASSPNRRGGYTF.

This clone has a single count. This chain connects TRBV5-3 to TRBJ1-5; D unresolved. TRBV5-3 is known as an ORF, though its function is uncertain. CDR3 length equals 16 residues. Between the trimmed V and J ends, which lost 6 bases and 4 bases, there was a span of 20 bases. CDR3 sequence reads: CARTALIYSRNQPQHF. CDR3 DNA: TGTGCCAGAACCGCTTTAATTTATTCCAGGAATCAGCCCCAGCATTTT.